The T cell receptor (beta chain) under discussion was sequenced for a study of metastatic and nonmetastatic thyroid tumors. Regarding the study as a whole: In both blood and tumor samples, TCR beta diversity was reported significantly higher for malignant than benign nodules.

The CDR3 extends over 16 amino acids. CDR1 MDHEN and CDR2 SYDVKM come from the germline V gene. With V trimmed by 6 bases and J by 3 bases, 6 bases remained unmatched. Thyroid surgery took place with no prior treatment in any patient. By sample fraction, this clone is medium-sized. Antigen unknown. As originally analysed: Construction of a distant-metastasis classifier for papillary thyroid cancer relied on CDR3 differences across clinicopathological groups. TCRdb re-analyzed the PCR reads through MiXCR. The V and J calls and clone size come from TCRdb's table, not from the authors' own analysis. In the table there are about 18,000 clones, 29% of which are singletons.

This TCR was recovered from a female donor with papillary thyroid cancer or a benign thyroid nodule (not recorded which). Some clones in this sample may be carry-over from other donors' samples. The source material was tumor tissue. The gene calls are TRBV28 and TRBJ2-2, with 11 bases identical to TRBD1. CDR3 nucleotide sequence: TGTGCCAGCAGGGTGGACAGGGGGCCGTACACCGGGGAGCTGTTTTTT. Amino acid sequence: CASRVDRGPYTGELFF.